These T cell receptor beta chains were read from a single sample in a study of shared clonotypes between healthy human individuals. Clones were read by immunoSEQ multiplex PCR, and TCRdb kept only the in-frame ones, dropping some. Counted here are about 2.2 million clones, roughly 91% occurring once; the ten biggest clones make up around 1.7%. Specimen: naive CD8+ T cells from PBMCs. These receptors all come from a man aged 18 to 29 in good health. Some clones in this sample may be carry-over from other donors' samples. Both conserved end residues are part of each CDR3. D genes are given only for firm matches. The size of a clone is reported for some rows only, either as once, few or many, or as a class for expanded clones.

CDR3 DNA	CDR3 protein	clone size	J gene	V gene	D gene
TGTGCCAGCAGCCTAATAGGACTAGCGGGATCCGGAGAGCAGTACTTC	CASSLIGLAGSGEQYF	.	TRBJ2-7	TRBV4-2	TRBD2
TGCAGCGTTGAAGGGCCCCTAGTGGAGAATGAGCAGTTCTTC	CSVEGPLVENEQFF	.	TRBJ2-1	TRBV29-1	.
TGTGCCAGCAGCGTAGAAGTCGGTGGGGCGGAAGCTTTCTTT	CASSVEVGGAEAFF	.	TRBJ1-1	TRBV9	.
TGTGCCAGCAGTTTAAAAGGGGCCGGCTACACCTTC	CASSLKGAGYTF	.	TRBJ1-2	TRBV27	.
TGTGCCAGCAGCCAAGCCTTGGGTGACGAGCAGTACTTC	CASSQALGDEQYF	.	TRBJ2-7	TRBV14	.
TGTGCCAGCAGTGAAGGTGGTGTGTCTTTTGGGACTAGCTTTTACGAGCAGTACTTC	CASSEGGVSFGTSFYEQYF	.	TRBJ2-7	TRBV6-1	TRBD2
TGTGCCAGCAGTCCAAGGGACAGACCTCTTGGGCGGCCCCAGCATTTT	CASSPRDRPLGRPQHF	.	TRBJ1-5	TRBV27	TRBD1
TGCGCCAGCAGCCAAGTCGGGACAGGGTACTACGAGCAGTACTTC	CASSQVGTGYYEQYF	.	TRBJ2-7	TRBV4-3	TRBD1
TGTGCCAGCAGTTTATTCCCAGGGAGTACCGGGGAGCTGTTTTTT	CASSLFPGSTGELFF	.	TRBJ2-2	TRBV27	.
TGTGCCAGCAGTTTAGCGGGGGCGAACACTGAAGCTTTCTTT	CASSLAGANTEAFF	.	TRBJ1-1	TRBV27	.
TGTGCCAGCAGCCCGATGGGGCCCGGGACTGAAGCTTTCTTT	CASSPMGPGTEAFF	.	TRBJ1-1	TRBV6-5	.
TGTGCCTGGAGTTGGACTAGCGGGAGCTACGAGCAGTACTTC	CAWSWTSGSYEQYF	.	TRBJ2-7	TRBV30	TRBD2
TGCGCCAGCAGCCAGGGGCGGGCCTTGAACACTGAAGCTTTCTTT	CASSQGRALNTEAFF	once	TRBJ1-1	TRBV4-1	.
TGTGCCAGCAGTGCCCTGGACAGCCTACGCACAGATACGCAGTATTTT	CASSALDSLRTDTQYF	.	TRBJ2-3	TRBV5-4	.
TGTGCCAGCAGCGTGTCTTCATCCGGGGAAGCTTTCTTT	CASSVSSSGEAFF	few	TRBJ1-1	TRBV9	.
TGTGCCAGCAGTTTAATAACTCCCCCCTACGAGCAGTACTTC	CASSLITPPYEQYF	.	TRBJ2-7	TRBV27	.
TGTGCCAGCAGTTCCCGGGCGCGGGCATTACCCCGGCTAGCCAAAAACATTCAGTACTTC	CASSSRARALPRLAKNIQYF	.	TRBJ2-4	TRBV28	.
TGTGCCAGCAGCGTAGAATGGGGGGGACAGGAAGCTTTCTTT	CASSVEWGGQEAFF	few	TRBJ1-1	TRBV9	TRBD1
TGCGCCAGCAGCCCACTGACATTACTAGCGCGATGGATACATGAGCAGTACTTC	CASSPLTLLARWIHEQYF	once	TRBJ2-7	TRBV5-1	TRBD2
TGTGCCACCAGCATTGGGCAGGGGGGGCAGCATTTT	CATSIGQGGQHF	.	TRBJ1-5	TRBV15	TRBD1
TGTGCCAGCAGCCAAACTGGGACAGGGGCCCAGCCCCAGCATTTT	CASSQTGTGAQPQHF	few	TRBJ1-5	TRBV4-2	TRBD1
TGTGCCAGCAGAGGGTCGAGGGCTGAAGCTTTCTTT	CASRGSRAEAFF	.	TRBJ1-1	TRBV11-1	.
TGTGCCAGCAGCACCGGGGCTACCTACGAGCAGTACTTC	CASSTGATYEQYF	.	TRBJ2-7	TRBV9	.
TGTGCCAGCAGCTTAGAGCCAGGGGTGGGTATGAACGAGCAGTTCTTC	CASSLEPGVGMNEQFF	.	TRBJ2-1	TRBV7-8	.
TGTGCCAGCAGCCAACTGCGGGGGGCGGGTAGCTACACCTTC	CASSQLRGAGSYTF	.	TRBJ1-2	TRBV14	.
TGTGCCAGCAGTTACGGGCAGGGAAACTACGAGCAGTACTTC	CASSYGQGNYEQYF	.	TRBJ2-7	TRBV6-5	.
TGTGCCAGCACCTCTAGCAGGAGCGAGATCACCGGGGAGCTGTTTTTT	CASTSSRSEITGELFF	.	TRBJ2-2	TRBV9	.
TGCGCCAGCAGCTCAGGGGTGGATGGCTACACCTTC	CASSSGVDGYTF	.	TRBJ1-2	TRBV5-1	.
TGTGCCAGCAGTCCTAGCGGCCATCGCACAGATACGCAGTATTTT	CASSPSGHRTDTQYF	.	TRBJ2-3	TRBV13	TRBD2
TGTGCCAGCAGCTCAAGGGGGCCCGAGCAGTACTTC	CASSSRGPEQYF	.	TRBJ2-7	TRBV5-5	TRBD1
TGCGCCAGCAGCCTCTCCGGGTTCTCTGGAAACACCATATATTTT	CASSLSGFSGNTIYF	.	TRBJ1-3	TRBV4-1	.
TGTGCTAGTGGTTTGGCAACCCCGACAGGGAACACCGGGGAGCTGTTTTTT	CASGLATPTGNTGELFF	.	TRBJ2-2	TRBV12-5	.
TGTGCCAGCAGTTCCTCACGCTACACTGAAGCTTTCTTT	CASSSSRYTEAFF	.	TRBJ1-1	TRBV6-5	.
TGCGCCAGCAGTGAGTCGAACCGGGACAGCAATCAGCCCCAGCATTTT	CASSESNRDSNQPQHF	.	TRBJ1-5	TRBV10-1	.
TGTGCCAGCAGCGAGGACGGGACAGGGAAGGAAAAACTGTTTTTT	CASSEDGTGKEKLFF	.	TRBJ1-4	TRBV9	TRBD1
TGTGCCAGCAGGAGACAAAGCTCCTACAATGAGCAGTTCTTC	CASRRQSSYNEQFF	.	TRBJ2-1	TRBV28	.
TGTGCCAGCAGCTCCTTAAGGGCCGTTAGAGAAAAACTGTTTTTT	CASSSLRAVREKLFF	.	TRBJ1-4	TRBV7-6	.
TGTGCCAGCAGCTTGGTTACTAGCGGGAGGTTCGATGAGCAGTTCTTC	CASSLVTSGRFDEQFF	.	TRBJ2-1	TRBV7-6	TRBD2
TGTGCCAGCTCACCTCCGGGACTAGCGGGAGTCACCTACGAGCAGTACTTC	CASSPPGLAGVTYEQYF	.	TRBJ2-7	TRBV18	TRBD2
TGTGCCAGCAGCCAAGATATGGGGGCTGGTGGCTACACCTTC	CASSQDMGAGGYTF	.	TRBJ1-2	TRBV4-2	.
TGCGCCAGCAGCCAACACACTGGGAATCAGCCCCAGCATTTT	CASSQHTGNQPQHF	few	TRBJ1-5	TRBV4-1	.
TGTGCCAGCTCCGGGGGAGGAAGGGGGTCCACCAATCAGCCCCAGCATTTT	CASSGGGRGSTNQPQHF	.	TRBJ1-5	TRBV18	.